These T cell receptor beta chains were read from a single sample in a study of blood T cell repertoires in COVID-19. Assay used: immunoSEQ multiplex PCR; TCRdb lists only in-frame clones, some missing. In the table there are around 200,000 clones, about 82% of which are singletons. Sequencing was done on a sample of peripheral blood. These receptors were taken from a woman of 80 years or more with acute or convalescent COVID-19. Both conserved end residues are part of each CDR3. D genes are given only for firm matches. Size tells how often a clone was seen (once, few, many) or the class of an expanded clone, and some rows leave it out.

J: TRBJ1-4; V: TRBV11-2; size: .; D: .; DNA: TGTGCCAGCAGCTTAAGTCTGGGGGCCGGTGAAAAACTGTTTTTT; CDR3: CASSLSLGAGEKLFF
J: TRBJ2-7; V: TRBV19; size: few; D: TRBD1; DNA: TGTGCCAGTAGTATACAAGGGACAGGGGGAGTCACCTTCTACGAGCAGTACTTC; CDR3: CASSIQGTGGVTFYEQYF
J: TRBJ1-2; V: TRBV11-2; size: .; D: .; DNA: TGTGCCAGCAGCTCGGCTACGCTGGCGGGTGGCTACACCTTC; CDR3: CASSSATLAGGYTF
J: TRBJ1-5; V: TRBV6-1; size: .; D: .; DNA: TGTGCCAGCAGTGAAGTTAGCCCTAATCAGCCCCAGCATTTT; CDR3: CASSEVSPNQPQHF
J: TRBJ1-2; V: TRBV18; size: .; D: TRBD1; DNA: TGTGCCAGCTCACCACCGACAGGGGATGACTATGGCTACACCTTC; CDR3: CASSPPTGDDYGYTF
J: TRBJ1-1; V: TRBV29-1; size: .; D: TRBD1; DNA: TGCAGCGTTGACCCCGACAGGGGCGCTCCGGCTTTCTTT; CDR3: CSVDPDRGAPAFF
J: TRBJ1-4; V: TRBV5-1; size: .; D: .; DNA: TGCGCCAGCAGCGAAGGGGCAACTAATGAAAAACTGTTTTTT; CDR3: CASSEGATNEKLFF
J: TRBJ2-6; V: TRBV7-9; size: .; D: .; DNA: TGTGCCAGCAGCTTAGGCAGGGGTACTGGGGCCAACGTCCTGACTTTC; CDR3: CASSLGRGTGANVLTF
J: TRBJ2-2; V: TRBV28; size: .; D: .; DNA: TGTGCCAGCAGTTTTAGCGGTATCACCGGGGAGCTGTTTTTT; CDR3: CASSFSGITGELFF
J: TRBJ1-5; V: TRBV27; size: once; D: .; DNA: TGTGCCAGCAGCACAGGGCAGAGGGATCAGCCCCAGCATTTT; CDR3: CASSTGQRDQPQHF
J: TRBJ2-7; V: TRBV18; size: .; D: TRBD2; DNA: TGTGCCAGCTCACTGACGGGACTACCTATTGGCGAGCAGTACTTC; CDR3: CASSLTGLPIGEQYF
J: TRBJ1-1; V: TRBV28; size: once; D: .; DNA: TGTGCCAGCAGCCTAGGACAGTCTTTGGGGGAAGCTTTCTTT; CDR3: CASSLGQSLGEAFF
J: TRBJ1-6; V: TRBV11-2; size: once; D: .; DNA: TGTGCCAGCAGGGAGCTGGCCGCTAATTCACCCCTCCACTTT; CDR3: CASRELAANSPLHF
J: TRBJ1-3; V: TRBV4-1; size: few; D: TRBD1; DNA: TGCGCCAGCAGCCAGACAGGGGGCTCTGGAAACACCATATATTTT; CDR3: CASSQTGGSGNTIYF
J: TRBJ1-5; V: TRBV7-2; size: few; D: .; DNA: TGTGCCAGCAGCTCGGGACTTAACAATCAGCCCCAGCATTTT; CDR3: CASSSGLNNQPQHF
J: TRBJ1-2; V: TRBV14; size: .; D: TRBD1; DNA: TGTGCCAGCAGCCAAGATGACAGGGCTGGCTACACCTTC; CDR3: CASSQDDRAGYTF
J: TRBJ2-7; V: TRBV11-2; size: .; D: TRBD2; DNA: TGTGCCAGCAGCTTACTGCCCCGGGGACTAGCCGCCTACGAGCAGTACTTC; CDR3: CASSLLPRGLAAYEQYF
J: TRBJ2-5; V: TRBV7-2; size: .; D: .; DNA: TGTGCCAGCACTCCTCGGGACTTTCAAGAGACCCAGTACTTC; CDR3: CASTPRDFQETQYF
J: TRBJ1-4; V: TRBV19; size: .; D: TRBD1; DNA: TGTGCCAGTAGTGCGACGACAGGGGGCCGGGAAAAACTGTTTTTT; CDR3: CASSATTGGREKLFF
J: TRBJ1-2; V: TRBV7-6; size: .; D: TRBD1; DNA: TGTGCCAGCAGCTCAATACCACAGGGGGCGCGGTATGGCTACACCTTC; CDR3: CASSSIPQGARYGYTF
J: TRBJ2-7; V: TRBV7-6; size: many; D: .; DNA: TGTGCCAGCAGCGTACAGGGCGAGCAGTACTTC; CDR3: CASSVQGEQYF
J: TRBJ2-1; V: TRBV5-1; size: .; D: TRBD2; DNA: TGCGCCAGCAGCTTAAAACTAGCGGGGGGTAATGAGCAGTTCTTC; CDR3: CASSLKLAGGNEQFF
J: TRBJ2-5; V: TRBV6-2/TRBV6-3; size: .; D: TRBD2; DNA: TGTGCCAGCAGTTACGGTAGCGGGGGGGAGACCCAGTACTTC; CDR3: CASSYGSGGETQYF
J: TRBJ1-4; V: TRBV6-6; size: .; D: .; DNA: TGTGCCAGCAGTTACTCAACTCCTAATGAAAAACTGTTTTTT; CDR3: CASSYSTPNEKLFF
J: TRBJ2-7; V: TRBV3-1/TRBV3-2; size: .; D: .; DNA: TGTGCCAGCAGCCAGCAGGCGGACTGGAGCTACGAGCAGTACTTC; CDR3: CASSQQADWSYEQYF